This T cell receptor (beta chain) was identified during a study of T-cell reconstitution after alpha-beta-depleted transplantation in children. This clonotype appeared many times. Its target is not known. Notes on the study in general: Among T cells one year after transplant, newly produced cells accounted for most counts and diversity. The origin of high day-60 TCRbeta diversity in some patients lay in surviving recipient T cells and thymic progenitors. Alpha-beta T cells present about two months after transplant were reported to originate from several hundred expanded graft clones.

Unique molecular identifiers were used to barcode this TCRbeta library. TCRdb re-called the PCR reads through MiXCR, storing one row per CDR3 protein. Of 130,000 to 150,000 distinct CDR3 sequences detected, around 10% appear once; the ten largest clones hold 18%. Germline V lookup: CDR1 MDHEN, CDR2 SYDVKM. This CDR3 has 14 amino acids. V was pared by 2 bases and J by 0 bases, with 7 bases between. Source: PBMCs, mostly from graft donor cells, taken 180 days after TCRalphabeta/CD19-depleted stem cell transplant. The source of this sequence is a female patient between 2 and 15 years old who had a stem cell transplant for congenital amegakaryocytic thrombocytopenia, so the T cells may come from the graft donor. The gene calls are TRBV28 and TRBJ1-1; D gene ambiguous. The CDR3 nucleotides are TGTGCCAGCAGTTTAAGTGTCATGAACACTGAAGCTTTCTTT. Protein product: CASSLSVMNTEAFF.